This T cell receptor beta chain was identified in a study of shared clonotypes between healthy human individuals. The CDR3 contains 16 residues. CDR1 MNHEY and CDR2 SMNVEV come from the germline V gene (reference sequence). With 4 bases clipped from V and 0 bases from J, the junction kept 7 bases outside the gene matches. Researchers partitioned CD4+ cells into CD45RA+ naive and CD45RA-negative memory subsets. This clone was seen at least ten times. Measured with immunoSEQ multiplex PCR; TCRdb has only the in-frame clones, and not every one. Of some 1 million clones listed, under 80% are singletons. The chain links TRBV27 to TRBJ2-7; 9 nucleotides agree with TRBD1. Material for sequencing was memory CD4+ T cells sorted from blood. Subset in this sample: CD45RA-negative fraction. The TCR comes from a man aged 18 to 35 in good health. The CDR3, as DNA: TGTGCCAGCAGTTCCCGCCCGGGACAGGGCTCCTACGAGCAGTACTTC. Translated: CASSSRPGQGSYEQYF.